This TCR beta chain was captured by sequencing in a study of blood T cell repertoires in COVID-19. Study-level background: Sources were T cells, B-cell-depleted T cells, or PBMCs; the material itself was cDNA or gDNA.

Per the authors' pipeline: For nucleated cells, counts were estimated from reference gene primer amplification. Clones were sequenced by immunoSEQ multiplex PCR, and TCRdb holds only the in-frame ones, with some missing. V and J calls and clone size are copied from that table; D and trimming were computed from the DNA. The sample contains approximately 360,000 clones, roughly 90% of which appear only once. Trimming removed 3 bases from V and 2 bases from J, with 17 bases in between. Germline CDR1 reads SGHRS; CDR2 reads YFSETQ. CDR3 length equals 17 residues. The sequencing input was peripheral blood. V usage is TRBV5-1 and J usage is TRBJ2-2; perhaps TRBD1 as D (7 bases). The source of this sequence is a man in his forties with acute or convalescent COVID-19. CDR3 nucleotide sequence: TGCGCCAGCAGCTCCCCCCAGGGGGGTCCCAACACCGGGGAGCTGTTTTTT. It yields the protein CASSSPQGGPNTGELFF. Supplemented by reference TRBV5-1 and TRBJ2-2, the full variable domain reads KAGVTQTPRYLIKTRGQQVTLSCSPISGHRSVSWYQQTPGQGLQFLFEYFSETQRNKGNFPGRFSGRQFSNSRSEMNVSTLELGDSALYLCASSSPQGGPNTGELFFGEGSRLTVL.